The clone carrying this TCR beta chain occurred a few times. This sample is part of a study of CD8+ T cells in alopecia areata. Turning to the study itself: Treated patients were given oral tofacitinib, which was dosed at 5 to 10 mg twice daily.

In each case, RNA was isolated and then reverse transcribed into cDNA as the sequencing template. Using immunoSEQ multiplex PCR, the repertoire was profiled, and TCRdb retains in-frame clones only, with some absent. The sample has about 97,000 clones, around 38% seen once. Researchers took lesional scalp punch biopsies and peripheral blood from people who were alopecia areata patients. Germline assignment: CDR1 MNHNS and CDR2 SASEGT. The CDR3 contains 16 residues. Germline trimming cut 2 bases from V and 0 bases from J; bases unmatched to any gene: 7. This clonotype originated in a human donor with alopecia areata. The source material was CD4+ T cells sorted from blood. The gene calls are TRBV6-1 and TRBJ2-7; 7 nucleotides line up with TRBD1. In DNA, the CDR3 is TGTGCCAGCAGTGAATCCCCGGACAGGATCTCCTACGAGCAGTACTTC. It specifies CASSESPDRISYEQYF.